The T cell receptor beta chain under discussion was sequenced for a study of post-analysis software for immune sequencing data. General study findings and limits: Patients used four to six TRBV segments, including TRBV5-6, TRBV5-1 and TRBV20-1, more often than controls.

As regards this clonotype: The target antigen is unknown.

The germline CDR1 and CDR2 sequences are SGHDN and FVKESK. The length of the CDR3 is 13 residues. V dropped 3 bases and J dropped 2 bases, with 7 bases sitting between them. The authors incorporated unique molecular identifiers into the TCR beta cDNA libraries. TCRdb re-called the PCR reads with MiXCR, one entry per CDR3 protein. The sample shows about 430,000 distinct CDR3 sequences, 30% to 40% of them seen only once. The receptor comes from a girl aged 2-9 years with multiple sclerosis. Specimen: blood. The rearrangement joins TRBV14 to TRBJ1-2; D is ambiguous. Written as DNA, the CDR3 is TGTGCCAGCAGCCATCTACAGAACTATGGCTACACCTTC. Protein sequence: CASSHLQNYGYTF.